The TCR beta chain described here comes from a study of T cell repertoires in cytomegalovirus infection. Background on the study: From public TCR beta signatures came an indication of both CMV infection and matching HLA type.

This clonotype was detected a few times. Its antigen is as yet unknown. The germline gives CDR1 MDHEN, CDR2 SYDVKM. The CDR3 runs 18 residues. The germline V and J ends were trimmed by 2 bases and 1 base, with 21 bases remaining between them. The study's findings and limits: Of the TCR beta families, the public ones yielded a cumulative frequency that identified carriers of CMV plus the relevant HLA.

TCRdb used MiXCR to reprocess the reads, holding one entry per CDR3 protein. The table records 310,000 or so distinct CDR3 sequences, about 25% of them present only once. The sequence derives from a human donor in good health (CMV status not recorded). Some clones in this sample may be carry-over from other donors' samples. J is TRBJ2-7 and V is TRBV28; TRBD1 or TRBD2 may be the D gene (7 bases each). The sequencing here drew on cultured PBMCs, taken from culture after CMV antigen stimulation. CDR3: CASSLGGVGTDSSYEQYF. CDR3 DNA: TGTGCCAGCAGTTTAGGGGGGGTAGGGACAGATTCTTCCTACGAGCAGTACTTC.